Listed here are 13 T cell receptor beta chains from one sample, sequenced in a study of human T cells and chemical hapten exposure. The time point denotes: patch test 1, 2 weeks after DPC sensitization. Specified treatment: therapeutic diphenylcyclopropenone sensitization with weekly scalp DPC. Each CDR3 protein gets one entry after TCRdb re-called the RACE reads with MiXCR. Among 150,000 to 200,000 distinct CDR3 sequences listed, around 13% were seen once. The input for sequencing was whole blood, taken in connection with sensitization to the hapten diphenylcyclopropenone (DPC). The receptors derive from a woman under 40 with alopecia areata. Some clones in this sample may be carry-over from other donors' samples.

The sample holds many counts of this clonotype. The CDR3 region is CASSPRVRETQYF. In DNA form, the CDR3 reads TGTGCCAGCAGCCCCAGGGTACGAGAGACCCAGTACTTC. V gene TRBV27 combines with J gene TRBJ2-5; tentatively, D is TRBD1 (5 bases). This CDR3 has 13 residues. V was trimmed by 6 bases and J by 4 bases, leaving 12 bases between them. The germline V gene encodes CDR1 MNHEY and CDR2 SMNVEV (reference sequence).

V and J are TRBV3-1 and TRBJ2-1; 7 bases map to TRBD2. After removal of 4 bases from V and 0 bases from J, the junction contained 6 bases not matched to a gene. The CDR3 has 16 amino acids. The germline V gene has CDR1 LGHDT and CDR2 YNNKEL (reference sequence). The CDR3 DNA sequence: TGTGCCAGCAGCCCCCTCCTAGCGGCCTCCTACAATGAGCAGTTCTTC. Translation: CASSPLLAASYNEQFF.

Only a few counts were recorded for this clonotype. The gene calls are TRBV6-5 and TRBJ1-6; D is undetermined. The CDR3 is made up of 17 amino acids. The V gene's germline CDR1 is MNHEY and CDR2 SVGAGI. V shed 4 bases and J shed 0 bases, with 13 bases lying between them. Here the CDR3 DNA reads TGTGCCAGCAGTTCCATTCCGGGGAGCTCCTATAATTCACCCCTCCACTTT. Translating gives CASSSIPGSSYNSPLHF.

This clonotype came up a few times. V gene TRBV6-2 or TRBV6-3 combines with J gene TRBJ2-3, with 12 bases that match TRBD2. With V trimmed by 5 bases and J by 3 bases, 6 bases remained unmatched. Germline-derived CDR1 and CDR2 are MNHEY and SVGEGT. The CDR3 has 16 residues. Written as DNA, the CDR3 is TGTGCCAGCAGTCAACGACTAGCGGGGGTGACAGATACGCAGTATTTT. It translates to CASSQRLAGVTDTQYF.

V is TRBV6-5 and J is TRBJ1-1, with D uncertain. The CDR3 loop spans 15 amino acids. V was trimmed by 0 bases and J by 7 bases, leaving 15 bases between them. Germline V CDR1 and CDR2: MNHEY, SVGAGI. In DNA form, the CDR3 reads TGTGCCAGCAGTTACTCGGCACTCCAGCATTATGAAGCTTTCTTT. It codes for CASSYSALQHYEAFF.

In its sample, this clonotype was seen a few times. The J gene is TRBJ2-5, the V gene TRBV24-1; possible D gene TRBD2, 5 bases. The germline CDR1 and CDR2 sequences are KGHDR and SFDVKD. Trimming cost V 4 bases and J 5 bases, with 16 bases left between them. The CDR3 runs to 15 residues. DNA of the CDR3: TGTGCCACCAGTGACCCTAACGAGGGTTCGGAGACCCAGTACTTC. Encoded protein: CATSDPNEGSETQYF.

This clonotype came up many times. This chain connects TRBV27 to TRBJ2-5, with D uncertain. CDR1 and CDR2 from the germline V gene are MNHEY and SMNVEV (reference sequence). Trimming shortened V by 5 bases and J by 5 bases, and 12 bases separated the two germline ends. The CDR3 covers 13 residues. CDR3 bases: TGTGCCAGCAGTATAAGGGTTCGGGAGACCCAGTACTTC. Protein sequence: CASSIRVRETQYF.

In its sample, this clonotype was seen a few times. This chain uses TRBV3-1 with TRBJ1-2; 7 bases are shared with TRBD1. Trimming cost V 1 base and J 4 bases; bases outside gene matches: 3. Germline V gene sequence: CDR1 LGHDT, CDR2 YNNKEL (reference sequence). CDR3 length equals 14 residues. CDR3 loop: CASSQGQGGYGYTF. The CDR3 DNA reads TGTGCCAGCAGCCAAGGGCAGGGGGGCTATGGCTACACCTTC.

The rearrangement links TRBV24-1 to TRBJ2-6; 10 nucleotides agree with TRBD1. CDR1 is KGHDR and CDR2 is SFDVKD in the germline V gene. The CDR3 runs to 19 residues. J gave up 0 bases and V 3 bases, and 7 bases lay outside the gene matches. CDR3 DNA: TGTGCCACCAGTGATCCGGGGACAGGGGCCAACTCTGGGGCCAACGTCCTGACTTTC. Protein sequence: CATSDPGTGANSGANVLTF.

This clonotype has at least ten counts. This chain uses TRBV12-3 or TRBV12-4 with TRBJ2-7; D remains ambiguous. V was pared by 5 bases and J by 2 bases, with 19 bases between. The CDR3 consists of 16 residues. CDR3 amino acids: CASSSPGTTRTYEQYF. CDR3 in DNA: TGTGCCAGCAGTAGCCCCGGTACCACGCGGACCTACGAGCAGTACTTC.

This clonotype has more than one count but fewer than ten. The chain is built from TRBV7-2 and TRBJ1-4; 9 nucleotides align to TRBD1. The germline V gene has CDR1 SGHTA and CDR2 FQGNSA. V lost 2 bases, J lost 8 bases, and 9 bases stayed unmatched. The CDR3 totals 16 residues. The CDR3 DNA reads TGTGCCAGCAGCTTATGGGTCCGGACAGGGGAAGAAAAACTGTTTTTT. Translating gives CASSLWVRTGEEKLFF. The full variable domain, with the rest looked up from reference TRBV7-2 and TRBJ1-4, is GAGVSQSPSNKVTEKGKDVELRCDPISGHTALYWYRQSLGQGLEFLIYFQGNSAPDKSGLPSDRFSAERTGGSVSTLTIQRTQQEDSAVYLCASSLWVRTGEEKLFFGSGTQLSVL.

This clonotype occurred a few times. This chain connects TRBV4-1 to TRBJ1-6; 8 nucleotides line up with TRBD1. The CDR3 totals 17 residues. Germline V lookup: CDR1 MGHRA, CDR2 YSYEKL. V shed 3 bases, J shed 5 bases, and the junction held 9 bases outside the gene matches. CDR3 nucleotides: TGCGCCAGCAGCCACCGGGACAGGCGACTCAATAATTCACCCCTCCACTTT. Protein product: CASSHRDRRLNNSPLHF.

This clonotype was counted a few times. V is TRBV4-1 and J is TRBJ2-1; a weak D match, TRBD2 (7 bases). The CDR3 runs to 16 residues. With 0 bases removed from V and 9 bases from J, the gap between germline ends came to 18 bases. The germline gives CDR1 MGHRA, CDR2 YSYEKL. The CDR3 region has the DNA TGCGCCAGCAGCCAAGATGTAGGGGGGGCCCGCAGTGAGCAGTTCTTC. Residues: CASSQDVGGARSEQFF.